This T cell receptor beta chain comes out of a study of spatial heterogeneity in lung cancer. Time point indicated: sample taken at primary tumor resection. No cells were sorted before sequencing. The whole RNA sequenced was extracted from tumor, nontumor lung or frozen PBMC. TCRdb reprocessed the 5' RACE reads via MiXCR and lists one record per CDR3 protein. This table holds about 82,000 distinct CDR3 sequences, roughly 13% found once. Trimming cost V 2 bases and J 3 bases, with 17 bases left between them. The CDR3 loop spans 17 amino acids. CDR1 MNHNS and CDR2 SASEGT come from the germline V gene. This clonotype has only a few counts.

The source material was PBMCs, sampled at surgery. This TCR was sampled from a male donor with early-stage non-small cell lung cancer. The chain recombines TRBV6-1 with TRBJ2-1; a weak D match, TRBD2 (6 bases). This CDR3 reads CASSESWGRSVYNEQFF. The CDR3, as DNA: TGTGCCAGCAGTGAAAGCTGGGGGAGGTCAGTCTACAATGAGCAGTTCTTC.